This passage covers 14 T cell receptor beta chains from one sample sequenced in a study of monozygotic twins with inflammatory bowel disease. TCRdb re-called the 5' RACE reads; every CDR3 protein appears as one record, without DNA. This table holds a few hundred thousand distinct CDR3 sequences. The sequenced sample was blood. The receptor set was obtained from a human donor with ulcerative colitis or Crohn's disease, or a healthy co-twin of an affected twin (not recorded which).

The chain recombines TRBV10-2 with TRBJ1-1; TCRdb picks TRBD1, but there is no DNA to check that call. Germline V CDR1 and CDR2: WSHSY, SAAADI. This CDR3 has 14 residues. The CDR3 loop reads CASVRDSGNTEAFF.

The chain joins TRBV7-2 to TRBJ2-4; the TRBD2 assignment by TCRdb is unverifiable without DNA. CDR1 is SGHTA and CDR2 is FQGNSA in the germline V gene. The CDR3 is made up of 14 amino acids. CDR3 region: CASSSRTALGIQYF.

The V gene is TRBV7-9, the J gene TRBJ2-7. CDR1 is SEHNR and CDR2 is FQNEAQ in the germline V gene (reference sequence). The CDR3 is made up of 16 amino acids. The CDR3 here is CASSWPGRYGIYEQYF.

The J gene is TRBJ1-5, the V gene TRBV9. Germline CDR1 and CDR2: SGDLS and YYNGEE. CDR3 length: 14 residues. CDR3 residues: CASSVGGKGQPQHF.

The J gene is TRBJ1-1, the V gene TRBV11-2; the D call from TCRdb, TRBD1, cannot be confirmed without DNA. In germline, CDR1 is SGHAT, CDR2 FQNNGV. The CDR3 runs 11 residues. The CDR3 sequence is CASSTKGGAFF.

This sequence joins TRBV5-6 and TRBJ2-1; with no DNA, the TCRdb D assignment of TRBD1 cannot be verified. The CDR3 is 20 amino acids. CDR1 and CDR2 (germline): SGHDT, YYEEEE. CDR3 protein: CASSFFPYLPSRGAYNEQFF.

V and J are TRBV12-3 or TRBV12-4 and TRBJ1-6. This CDR3 is 12 amino acids long. The chain's CDR3 is CASSPPYSPLHF.

This chain links TRBV28 with TRBJ2-1; the TRBD1 assignment by TCRdb is unverifiable without DNA. CDR1 and CDR2 from the germline V gene are MDHEN and SYDVKM. CDR3 length: 18 residues. The CDR3: CASSPMRGTGFSYNEQFF.

The CDR3 reads CASSRTVPYEQYF. The genes are TRBV7-9 and TRBJ2-7. Germline V gene data show CDR1 as SEHNR and CDR2 as FQNEAQ (reference sequence). The CDR3 has 13 amino acids.

V usage is TRBV21-1 and J usage is TRBJ2-7; TCRdb returns TRBD1, unconfirmable since there is no DNA. TRBV21-1 is listed as a pseudogene. CDR3 size: 12 residues. The CDR3 loop is CASNRGNYEQYF.

This chain uses TRBV6-6 with TRBJ1-2. The CDR3 loop spans 12 amino acids. Germline V gene sequence: CDR1 MNHNY, CDR2 SVGAGI (reference sequence). CDR3 sequence: CASSYLDRGYTF.

The gene calls are TRBV25-1 and TRBJ1-4. Germline lookup yields CDR1 MGHDK and CDR2 SYGVNS. This CDR3 region has 14 residues. The CDR3 sequence is CASSEPGRGEKLFF.

V gene TRBV2 combines with J gene TRBJ2-2; TCRdb's D gene call, TRBD1, goes unchecked for lack of DNA. Germline V gives CDR1 SNHLY, CDR2 FYNNEI. This CDR3 comprises 17 residues. The CDR3 loop is CASTERKSGTNTGELFF.

The rearrangement links TRBV7-9 to TRBJ1-1; TCRdb returns TRBD1, unconfirmable since there is no DNA. Germline lookup yields CDR1 SEHNR and CDR2 FQNEAQ (reference sequence). The CDR3 is made up of 13 amino acids. CDR3 region: CASSSQGPTEAFF.